A single sample is the source of the 18 T cell receptor beta chains below, sequenced in a study of cytomegalovirus exposure and HLA in healthy donors (dated by TCRdb to the late 2010s). The library was produced with the immunoSEQ multiplex PCR assay. For the multiplex PCR, a mixture combining 60 forward primers for TCR Vbeta segments and 13 reverse primers for TCR Jbeta segments was used. This is the immuneACCESS table as TCRdb keeps it, with only in-frame sequences that have V and J called. A part of the clones is gone; compared with another copy, unresolved V genes explain less than half, and the rest is unexplained. Counted in this sample were about 190,000 clones; roughly 80% of them appeared once. Clones ranked in the top ten supply 1.5% to 2% of the sample. Sequenced sample: PBMCs. These receptors all come from a woman in her forties or fifties in good health and CMV-seronegative.

This rearrangement joins TRBV14 to TRBJ1-6; D may be TRBD1 (6 bases). The CDR3 has 13 amino acids. The V and J ends lost 8 bases and 7 bases respectively, with 12 bases between them. Per the germline V gene, CDR1 is SGHDN and CDR2 is FVKESK. In DNA, the CDR3 is TGTGCCAGCGCGGGGGCTGGGAATTCACCCCTCCACTTT. This gives the protein CASAGAGNSPLHF.

The chain joins TRBV7-2 to TRBJ1-2; the D is unclear. CDR1 and CDR2 from the germline V gene are SGHTA and FQGNSA. The V end was cut by 0 bases, the J end by 4 bases, with 12 bases between. The CDR3 consists of 15 residues. DNA for the CDR3: TGTGCCAGCAGCTTAGCGGGAGCTTCCTTCTATGGCTACACCTTC. Its translation is CASSLAGASFYGYTF. Complete variable domain (other parts from reference TRBV7-2 and TRBJ1-2): GAGVSQSPSNKVTEKGKDVELRCDPISGHTALYWYRQSLGQGLEFLIYFQGNSAPDKSGLPSDRFSAERTGGSVSTLTIQRTQQEDSAVYLCASSLAGASFYGYTFGSGTRLTVV.

CDR3 in DNA: TGTGCCAGCAGCTCCACCTATGTCTATGGCTACACCTTC. Its protein is CASSSTYVYGYTF. The J gene is TRBJ1-2, the V gene TRBV7-2; D is unresolved. Per germline, CDR1 SGHTA and CDR2 FQGNSA. Trimming pared 4 bases from V and 4 bases from J, leaving 10 bases between. This CDR3 comprises 13 residues.

The chain is built from TRBV14 and TRBJ1-6; D not certain. The germline CDR1 and CDR2 sequences are SGHDN and FVKESK. The CDR3 spans 13 residues. V gave up 4 bases and J gave up 10 bases, with 11 bases separating them. The CDR3 region is CASSLTRESPLHF. The CDR3 nucleotides are TGTGCCAGCAGCCTTACTCGAGAATCACCCCTCCACTTT.

J is TRBJ2-1 and V is TRBV6-5; D is possibly TRBD2 (6 bases). Germline V CDR1 and CDR2: MNHEY, SVGAGI. The CDR3 loop spans 16 amino acids. V was trimmed by 2 bases and J by 0 bases, leaving 11 bases between them. The CDR3 is CASSYDRGSSYNEQFF. CDR3 bases: TGTGCCAGCAGTTACGACCGGGGGAGCTCCTACAATGAGCAGTTCTTC.

The chain employs TRBV7-2 and TRBJ1-2, with 8 bases matching TRBD1. The CDR3 is 16 amino acids. The J segment lost 0 bases and the V segment lost 3 bases, leaving 6 bases of the junction unmatched. Germline V gene data show CDR1 as SGHTA and CDR2 as FQGNSA. CDR3 amino acids: CASSFGQGAANYGYTF. CDR3 nucleotide sequence: TGTGCCAGCAGCTTCGGACAGGGAGCCGCTAACTATGGCTACACCTTC.

This clone was recorded a few times. V gene TRBV6-5 combines with J gene TRBJ2-7; D gene ambiguous. Germline V CDR1 and CDR2: MNHEY, SVGAGI. The CDR3 sequence is 13 residues long. V lost 6 bases to trimming and J lost 0 bases, with 9 bases between them. CDR3 DNA sequence: TGTGCCAGCAGCCCCGACACCTCCTACGAGCAGTACTTC. Encoded protein: CASSPDTSYEQYF.

A word on this clone: An end of the junction differs from the germline gene, which may be a read error. The chain has TRBV7-7 and TRBJ2-5, with 7 positions matching TRBD2. The CDR3 is 14 residues long. In germline, CDR1 is SSHAT, CDR2 FNYEAQ (reference sequence). Here the CDR3 DNA reads TGTGCTAGCAGCTTTTTAGCGGGCGGGGAGACCCAGTACTTC. Translating gives CASSFLAGGETQYF.

The V and J genes are TRBV5-1 and TRBJ2-7; possible D gene TRBD2, 6 bases. Germline V gene sequence: CDR1 SGHRS, CDR2 YFSETQ. The germline V and J ends were trimmed by 0 bases and 3 bases, with 10 bases remaining between them. The CDR3 has 14 amino acids. The CDR3 reads CASSLGRGFYEQYF. DNA of the CDR3: TGCGCCAGCAGCTTGGGTCGGGGGTTCTACGAGCAGTACTTC.

This chain links TRBV7-2 with TRBJ1-6; D unresolved. V lost 2 bases to trimming and J lost 12 bases, with 14 bases between them. CDR1 and CDR2 from the germline V gene are SGHTA and FQGNSA. The CDR3 sequence is 14 residues long. The CDR3 sequence is CASSLSIRVEPLHF. CDR3 nucleotides: TGTGCCAGCAGCTTATCAATTCGGGTGGAACCCCTCCACTTT.

As for this clone: One end of the junction does not line up with germline, which may come from a read error. V is TRBV7-9 and J is TRBJ2-1; 9 bases agree with TRBD2. Per the germline V gene, CDR1 is SEHNR and CDR2 is FQNEAQ (reference sequence). The CDR3 is 15 amino acids. In DNA, the CDR3 is TGTTCCAGCAGTCTTAGCGGGAGAGCCTACAATGAGCAGTTCTTC. Translating gives CSSSLSGRAYNEQFF.

The rearrangement links TRBV7-9 to TRBJ1-1; D is unclear. Trimming left V 7 bases short and J 0 bases short, with 12 bases between. CDR1 and CDR2 (germline): SEHNR, FQNEAQ (reference sequence). CDR3 size: 14 residues. The CDR3 nucleotides are TGTGCCAGCACCCTAGAGGGTTTGAACACTGAAGCTTTCTTT. Its protein product is CASTLEGLNTEAFF.

V is TRBV4-3 and J is TRBJ1-2, with D hard to call. V lost 0 bases and J lost 0, with 8 bases in between. The CDR3 consists of 15 residues. Germline V gene sequence: CDR1 LGHNA, CDR2 YSLEER. Written as DNA, the CDR3 is TGCGCCAGCAGCCAAGAGCCAAGAGCTAACTATGGCTACACCTTC. This translates into CASSQEPRANYGYTF.

The chain couples TRBV19 to TRBJ2-7; TRBD1 is a possible D gene (5 bases). This CDR3 is built from 13 residues. CDR1 LNHDA and CDR2 SQIVND come from the germline V gene (reference sequence). Trimming stripped 5 bases from V and 0 bases from J, with 8 bases between. In nucleotides, the CDR3 is TGTGCCAGTAGTCGACAGAGCTCCTACGAGCAGTACTTC. It is translated as CASSRQSSYEQYF.

This clone was detected only once. The chain recombines TRBV7-6 with TRBJ2-7; D gene ambiguous. In germline, CDR1 is SGHVS, CDR2 FNYEAQ. V lost 1 base and J 5 bases, leaving 6 bases between the germline ends. This CDR3 spans 12 amino acids. CDR3 nucleotide sequence: TGTGCCAGCAGCTTAGGTGGAGACGAGCAGTACTTC. The encoded protein is CASSLGGDEQYF.

V gene TRBV19 combines with J gene TRBJ1-5; D may be TRBD1 (5 bases). The CDR3 consists of 17 residues. V was trimmed by 7 bases and J by 1 base, leaving 20 bases between them. The germline CDR1 and CDR2 sequences are LNHDA and SQIVND (reference sequence). The CDR3 DNA reads as TGTGCCAGTACCTCGGGGGATCGGGGACTGAGCAATCAGCCCCAGCATTTT. Amino acid sequence: CASTSGDRGLSNQPQHF.

The V gene is TRBV5-1, the J gene TRBJ1-3; D gene unclear. V dropped 6 bases and J dropped 2 bases, with 12 bases sitting between them. The germline CDR1 and CDR2 sequences are SGHRS and YFSETQ. This CDR3 is 14 amino acids long. In DNA, the CDR3 is TGCGCCAGCAAGATCACGGGGACTGGAAACACCATATATTTT. Protein: CASKITGTGNTIYF.

V and J are TRBV2 and TRBJ1-5, with D tentatively TRBD1 (5 bases). Germline V lookup: CDR1 SNHLY, CDR2 FYNNEI. The V end lost 2 bases, the J end lost 4 bases, and 15 bases lay between the germline ends. The CDR3 runs to 16 residues. The CDR3 DNA follows: TGTGCCAGCAGTGAACCGGGTGGGTCAGGGAATCAGCCCCAGCATTTT. Residues: CASSEPGGSGNQPQHF.